The next 14 T cell receptor beta chains were all read from a single sample in a study of T-cell reconstitution after alpha-beta-depleted transplantation in children. Construction of the TCRbeta library involved unique molecular identifiers. One entry per CDR3 protein, called by TCRdb with MiXCR from the PCR reads. Of fewer than 700,000 distinct CDR3 sequences listed, 13% were seen once; the top ten hold over 2%. The sample was PBMCs, mostly from graft donor cells, taken 360 days after TCRalphabeta/CD19-depleted stem cell transplant. The source of these receptors is a male patient younger than 18 who had a stem cell transplant for acute myeloid leukemia, so the T cells may come from the graft donor.

This clonotype has only a few counts. The chain links TRBV5-6 to TRBJ2-7; 7 positions match TRBD2. Trimming removed 1 base from V and 3 bases from J; junction bases left unmatched: 7. Germline V CDR1 and CDR2: SGHDT, YYEEEE. This CDR3 is built from 15 residues. In nucleotides, the CDR3 is TGTGCCAGCAGCTTGCCTGGGGGGGAAGACTACGAGCAGTACTTC. Protein: CASSLPGGEDYEQYF.

This chain links TRBV11-2 with TRBJ2-1; 7 nucleotides line up with TRBD2. The length of the CDR3 is 17 residues. V was pared by 0 bases and J by 0 bases, with 5 bases of the junction left unmatched. Germline V gene data show CDR1 as SGHAT and CDR2 as FQNNGV. This chain's CDR3 is CASSLDGDYYSYNEQFF. The CDR3 DNA reads as TGTGCCAGCAGCTTAGACGGGGACTACTACTCCTACAATGAGCAGTTCTTC.

This clonotype appeared many times. The chain employs TRBV12-3 or TRBV12-4 and TRBJ2-2; D ambiguous. CDR3 length: 15 residues. V lost 2 bases and J lost 1, with 8 bases in between. The CDR3 loop is CASSLRDQNTGELFF. The CDR3 DNA follows: TGTGCCAGCAGTTTAAGGGATCAGAACACCGGGGAGCTGTTTTTT.

Many counts were recorded for this clonotype. V and J are TRBV9 and TRBJ2-2; D remains unclear. This CDR3 has 12 amino acids. Germline values: CDR1 SGDLS, CDR2 YYNGEE. The CDR3 DNA reads TGTGGATCGGCGAGAAAAACCGGGGAGCTGTTTTTT. Its translation is CGSARKTGELFF.

This clonotype showed up many times. The chain recombines TRBV7-6 with TRBJ2-1, with no clear D. V lost 3 bases, J lost 8 bases, and 8 bases lay in between. This CDR3 comprises 12 residues. CDR1 and CDR2 from the germline V gene are SGHVS and FNYEAQ. CDR3 region: CASSFAGYEQFF. For the CDR3, the DNA is TGTGCCAGCAGCTTCGCAGGTTATGAGCAGTTCTTC.

This clonotype was seen repeatedly, ten times or more. CDR3 coding DNA: TGTGCCAGCAGCGACAGACTAGCGTCGCTTCGGGGCACAGATACGCAGTATTTT. Amino acids: CASSDRLASLRGTDTQYF. The chain couples TRBV7-2 to TRBJ2-3; TRBD2 matches 8 bases. Trimming cost V 5 bases and J 1 base; bases outside gene matches: 14. Germline V CDR1 and CDR2: SGHTA, FQGNSA. The CDR3 is made up of 18 amino acids.

This clonotype was counted many times. J is TRBJ2-2 and V is TRBV29-1; 10 bases are a match to TRBD2. V dropped 7 bases and J dropped 7; count of bases not matched to a gene: 12. The germline gives CDR1 SQVTM, CDR2 ANQGSEA. The CDR3 loop spans 15 amino acids. The CDR3 bases are TGCAGCGGGGGAAGTGGGACTAGCGTTGTCGGGGAGCTGTTTTTT. The encoded protein is CSGGSGTSVVGELFF.

This clonotype was recorded many times. The junction differs from germline at one of its ends, possibly a read error. This chain links TRBV4-3 with TRBJ2-1, with TRBD2 matching 10 bases. CDR1 and CDR2 from the germline V gene are LGHNA and YSLEER. The CDR3 loop spans 13 amino acids. This chain's CDR3 is CASSQEAGGPWVF. CDR3 coding DNA: TGCGCCAGCAGCCAAGAAGCGGGAGGGCCTTGGGTCTTC.

The table lists this clonotype with many counts. The CDR3 loop is CAISRQGESYEQYF. The CDR3 DNA follows: TGTGCCATCAGCAGACAGGGGGAATCCTACGAGCAGTACTTC. The chain joins TRBV10-3 to TRBJ2-7; 9 bases are a match to TRBD1. CDR3 size: 14 residues. CDR1 is ENHRY, CDR2 SYGVKD, per germline. J gave up 1 base and V 6 bases, and 4 bases lay outside the gene matches.

The chain couples TRBV24-1 to TRBJ2-1; possible D gene TRBD2, 6 bases. This CDR3 region has 15 residues. Germline V gives CDR1 KGHDR, CDR2 SFDVKD. V dropped 4 bases and J dropped 2 bases, with 11 bases sitting between them. The CDR3 reads CATSERRDAYNEQFF. The CDR3 DNA reads as TGTGCCACCAGTGAGAGGAGGGACGCCTACAATGAGCAGTTCTTC.

J is TRBJ2-7 and V is TRBV6-6; D uncertain. The CDR3 is made up of 12 amino acids. Germline V gives CDR1 MNHNY, CDR2 SVGAGI (reference sequence). V lost 6 bases to trimming and J lost 2 bases, with 8 bases between them. This chain's CDR3 is CASRPAAYEQYF. The CDR3 DNA reads TGTGCCAGCAGACCCGCGGCCTACGAGCAGTACTTC.

The genes are TRBV12-3 or TRBV12-4 and TRBJ2-7; D unresolved. CDR3 length: 14 residues. The V gene lost 3 bases and the J gene lost 2 bases, with 11 bases spanning the gap. CDR3 coding DNA: TGTGCCAGCAGTTTTCGCCCCGGGCCCTACGAGCAGTACTTC. It specifies CASSFRPGPYEQYF.

This clonotype was found a few times. The chain couples TRBV7-2 to TRBJ2-3; no reliable D call. The CDR3 is made up of 15 amino acids. Trimming stripped 5 bases from V and 4 bases from J, with 16 bases between. Germline-derived CDR1 and CDR2 are SGHTA and FQGNSA. The CDR3 sequence: CASSRHQSTADTQYF. The DNA of the CDR3 is TGTGCCAGCAGCCGACACCAGAGCACCGCAGATACGCAGTATTTT.

This clonotype has only a few counts. The chain carries TRBV20-1 and TRBJ2-7; the match to TRBD2 covers 7 bases. Germline assignment: CDR1 DFQATT and CDR2 SNEGSKA (reference sequence). This CDR3 is 14 amino acids long. The V and J ends lost 5 bases and 0 bases, in that order; junction bases with no gene match: 7. In DNA form, the CDR3 reads TGCAGTGCTTGCCGGCTAGCGGCCTCCTACGAGCAGTACTTC. Translated, it gives CSACRLAASYEQYF.